The rows below give T cell receptor beta chains drawn from one sample of a study of cytotoxic CD8 clonotypes in ibrutinib-treated CLL. Repertoires were generated with immunoSEQ multiplex PCR, while TCRdb's copy carries only in-frame clones and drops some. The data contain roughly 40,000 clones, 55% to 75% of them singletons. Source: PBMCs, taken after 12 months of ibrutinib treatment. The receptor set was obtained from a human donor with chronic lymphocytic leukemia. Both conserved end residues are part of each CDR3.

V gene: TRBV11-2; J gene: TRBJ2-7; CDR3 protein: CASSPINRKAGGSYEQYF
V gene: TRBV11-2; J gene: TRBJ2-7; CDR3 protein: CASSSPGGLSYEQYF
V gene: TRBV5-1; J gene: TRBJ2-7; CDR3 protein: CASSQAGGTYEQYF
V gene: TRBV9; J gene: TRBJ2-7; CDR3 protein: CASSVDAGFGDYEQYF
V gene: TRBV7-3; J gene: TRBJ2-1; CDR3 protein: CASSQTVYNEQFF
V gene: TRBV5-4; J gene: TRBJ2-5; CDR3 protein: CASSLSFGTANLGETQYF
V gene: TRBV7-9; J gene: TRBJ1-1; CDR3 protein: CASSLDMTEAFF
V gene: TRBV4-1; J gene: TRBJ2-3; CDR3 protein: CASSQIAAGGGDTQYF
V gene: TRBV27; J gene: TRBJ2-1; CDR3 protein: CASSHTGTHLNEQFF
V gene: TRBV19; J gene: TRBJ1-2; CDR3 protein: CASSTGIRHYGYTF
V gene: TRBV9; J gene: TRBJ2-1; CDR3 protein: CASSFGLAGVRNEQFF
V gene: TRBV10-3; J gene: TRBJ2-1; CDR3 protein: CAISGRGSGYNEQFF
V gene: TRBV28; J gene: TRBJ1-2; CDR3 protein: CASRPAQGSYGYTF
V gene: TRBV6-4; J gene: TRBJ2-1; CDR3 protein: CASSEAGEHNEQFF
V gene: TRBV5-1; J gene: TRBJ2-3; CDR3 protein: CASSLEPTPTDTQYF
V gene: TRBV7-2; J gene: TRBJ2-5; CDR3 protein: CASSLGTVEETQYF
V gene: TRBV5-4; J gene: TRBJ1-5; CDR3 protein: CASSSDSDPNQPQHF
V gene: TRBV6-5; J gene: TRBJ2-3; CDR3 protein: CASTKAGRTDTQYF
V gene: TRBV19; J gene: TRBJ2-1; CDR3 protein: CARGQREGSYNEQFF
V gene: TRBV30; J gene: TRBJ1-1; CDR3 protein: CASSFNGRAFF
V gene: TRBV13; J gene: TRBJ2-7; CDR3 protein: CASSPPGPYEQYF
V gene: TRBV28; J gene: TRBJ2-1; CDR3 protein: CASSPIQRADLDNEQFF
V gene: TRBV19; J gene: TRBJ2-5; CDR3 protein: CASSIGTGPETQYF
V gene: TRBV5-4; J gene: TRBJ2-2; CDR3 protein: CASGLGPGELFF
V gene: TRBV18; J gene: TRBJ2-1; CDR3 protein: CASSPPSGSRNEQFF
V gene: TRBV5-4; J gene: TRBJ2-7; CDR3 protein: CASSFRGHRYEQYF
V gene: TRBV6-1; J gene: TRBJ2-3; CDR3 protein: CASSEPAATDTQYF
V gene: TRBV7-2; J gene: TRBJ1-3; CDR3 protein: CASSLRPSSGNTIYF
V gene: TRBV13; J gene: TRBJ1-5; CDR3 protein: CASSFNGEGQPQHF
V gene: TRBV2; J gene: TRBJ2-3; CDR3 protein: CASVSVGLGAQYF
V gene: TRBV11-3; J gene: TRBJ2-7; CDR3 protein: CASSLGTPYEQYF
V gene: TRBV2; J gene: TRBJ2-2; CDR3 protein: CASSAARTERTGELFF